These 28 T cell receptor beta chains originate from one sample sequenced in a study of T cell repertoires in cytomegalovirus infection. TCRdb re-called the reads through MiXCR, storing one row per CDR3 protein. The repertoire holds about 160,000 distinct CDR3 sequences, with 17% as singletons. The specimen was CD8+ T cells from PBMCs. The receptors originated from a human donor in good health (CMV status not recorded). Some clones in this sample may be carry-over from other donors' samples.

The rearrangement joins TRBV7-2 to TRBJ2-5, with D perhaps matching TRBD1 (6 bases). The CDR3 has 15 residues. Germline V CDR1 and CDR2: SGHTA, FQGNSA. Between the trimmed V and J ends, which lost 6 bases and 1 base, there was a span of 15 bases. The DNA for the CDR3 is TGTGCCAGCAGTGTGAGACAGGTCATCCAAGAGACCCAGTACTTC. Translation gives CASSVRQVIQETQYF. Supplemented by reference TRBV7-2 and TRBJ2-5, the full variable domain reads GAGVSQSPSNKVTEKGKDVELRCDPISGHTALYWYRQSLGQGLEFLIYFQGNSAPDKSGLPSDRFSAERTGGSVSTLTIQRTQQEDSAVYLCASSVRQVIQETQYFGPGTRLLVL.

This clonotype was observed a single time. The chain links TRBV10-3 to TRBJ2-7, with 7 nucleotides matching TRBD1. Germline V gene data show CDR1 as ENHRY and CDR2 as SYGVKD. This CDR3 has 12 residues. The V segment lost 8 bases and the J segment 1 base; nucleotides outside the gene matches: 2. The CDR3, as DNA: TGTGCCATCGGACAGGTATCCTACGAGCAGTACTTC. This translates into CAIGQVSYEQYF.

This clonotype has more than one count but fewer than ten. This chain joins TRBV6-2 or TRBV6-3 and TRBJ1-2; weak D call: TRBD1 (5 bases). CDR3 length: 17 residues. The germline CDR1 and CDR2 sequences are MNHEY and SVGEGT. Trimming shortened V by 6 bases and J by 4 bases, and 24 bases separated the two germline ends. As DNA, the CDR3 is TGTGCCAGCAGGGCGGGGGTCGGCACAACAATGATCTATGGCTACACCTTC. Translating gives CASRAGVGTTMIYGYTF.

CDR3 loop: CASTLGGAQPQHF. CDR3 in DNA: TGTGCCAGCACCTTAGGCGGGGCTCAGCCCCAGCATTTT. V and J are TRBV6-1 and TRBJ1-5, with a tentative D call TRBD1 (5 bases). V lost 7 bases to trimming and J lost 6 bases, with 13 bases between them. The CDR3 is made up of 13 amino acids. Germline V gene sequence: CDR1 MNHNS, CDR2 SASEGT.

This chain connects TRBV7-2 to TRBJ1-5, with 8 nucleotides matching TRBD1. Per germline, CDR1 SGHTA and CDR2 FQGNSA. The CDR3 has 17 amino acids. V was clipped by 4 bases and J by 2 bases; unmatched bases: 10. This chain's CDR3 is CASSSAVQGAGNQPQHF. CDR3 DNA sequence: TGTGCCAGCAGCTCCGCCGTCCAGGGGGCAGGCAATCAGCCCCAGCATTTT.

The chain combines TRBV7-2 with TRBJ2-5; possibly TRBD2 for D (5 bases). This CDR3 has 12 amino acids. The germline V gene encodes CDR1 SGHTA and CDR2 FQGNSA. V lost 11 bases and J 4 bases, leaving 14 bases between the germline ends. CDR3 DNA sequence: TGTGCCTCCAAAGAGGGCAGAGAGACCCAGTACTTC. Amino acid sequence: CASKEGRETQYF.

The rearrangement joins TRBV7-2 to TRBJ1-2; D not certain. The CDR3 has 16 amino acids. With 3 bases removed from V and 0 bases from J, the gap between germline ends came to 14 bases. The germline V gene has CDR1 SGHTA and CDR2 FQGNSA. CDR3 loop: CASSLWSGTSNYGYTF. The CDR3 DNA follows: TGTGCCAGCAGCTTGTGGTCAGGTACCTCTAACTATGGCTACACCTTC.

This clonotype showed up many times. The genes are TRBV20-1 and TRBJ2-4; TRBD2 aligns across 7 bases. V was pared by 4 bases and J by 0 bases, with 9 bases of the junction left unmatched. This CDR3 is 16 amino acids long. CDR1 is DFQATT, CDR2 SNEGSKA, per germline (reference sequence). CDR3 residues: CSAKGLAALAKNIQYF. DNA of the CDR3: TGCAGTGCTAAGGGCCTAGCGGCGCTAGCCAAAAACATTCAGTACTTC.

The chain carries TRBV19 and TRBJ1-6, with TRBD1 identical over 8 bases. Germline V gene sequence: CDR1 LNHDA, CDR2 SQIVND (reference sequence). The CDR3 is 14 amino acids. V lost 7 bases, J lost 7 bases, and 6 bases stayed unmatched. CDR3 in DNA: TGTGCCAGTAAAGACAGGGGTTGGAATTCACCCCTCCACTTT. It encodes CASKDRGWNSPLHF.

This clonotype was recorded a few times. The chain is built from TRBV6-5 and TRBJ1-2; D is possibly TRBD1 (5 bases). The CDR3 loop spans 14 amino acids. Germline CDR1 reads MNHEY; CDR2 reads SVGAGI. V lost 7 bases and J 0 bases, leaving 12 bases between the germline ends. For the CDR3, the DNA is TGTGCCAGCATCGGGGGGGGTGCTAACTATGGCTACACCTTC. It translates to CASIGGGANYGYTF.

This clonotype was detected a few times. V is TRBV5-6 and J is TRBJ2-3, with 10 nucleotides matching TRBD1. V lost 3 bases and J lost 2; bases outside the gene matches: 18. The CDR3 sequence is 20 residues long. CDR1 SGHDT and CDR2 YYEEEE come from the germline V gene. CDR3 loop: CASSCTPEFGQGGFTDTQYF. CDR3 in DNA: TGTGCCAGCAGCTGCACCCCTGAATTTGGACAGGGGGGATTCACAGATACGCAGTATTTT.

This clonotype was seen only a few times. This sequence joins TRBV6-4 and TRBJ2-1; 10 bases are shared with TRBD2. Trimming at V came to 3 bases and at J to 10 bases, leaving 9 bases not matched to a gene. The length of the CDR3 is 15 residues. Germline V gives CDR1 MRHNA, CDR2 SNTAGT. The CDR3 loop is CASSERLAGASEQFF. The CDR3 region has the DNA TGTGCCAGCAGTGAACGGCTAGCGGGGGCGTCGGAGCAGTTCTTC.

The chain has TRBV20-1 and TRBJ1-5, with TRBD1 matching over 7 bases. This CDR3 contains 14 residues. Trimming took 5 bases from V and 6 from J; bases not matched to a gene: 10. The germline CDR1 and CDR2 sequences are DFQATT and SNEGSKA (reference sequence). The CDR3, as DNA: TGCAGTGCTGGGGACTACAGGGGACCTCAGCCCCAGCATTTT. It codes for CSAGDYRGPQPQHF.

This clonotype appeared many times. V is TRBV28 and J is TRBJ2-7, with 7 bases matching TRBD1. The ends lost 4 bases at V and 2 bases at J; junction bases unmatched: 14. The CDR3 has 17 residues. Germline CDR1 is MDHEN and CDR2 is SYDVKM. The CDR3 DNA sequence: TGTGCCAGCAGTTCAACCTTAGGATGGGACAGACCCTACGAGCAGTACTTC. Its protein is CASSSTLGWDRPYEQYF.

This chain joins TRBV10-1 and TRBJ2-3; D unresolved. The germline CDR1 and CDR2 sequences are WNHNN and SYGVQD (reference sequence). The CDR3 sequence is 15 residues long. V gave up 3 bases and J gave up 0 bases, with 10 bases separating them. In DNA form, the CDR3 reads TGCGCCAGCAGTGAAGGTGACCCCAGCACAGATACGCAGTATTTT. Its translation is CASSEGDPSTDTQYF.

The V call is TRBV10-2, the J call TRBJ1-1, with D perhaps matching TRBD1 (5 bases). CDR3 length: 13 residues. Germline assignment: CDR1 WSHSY and CDR2 SAAADI. The germline V and J ends were trimmed by 2 bases and 1 base, with 5 bases remaining between them. CDR3: CASSEGANTEAFF. The CDR3 region has the DNA TGCGCCAGCAGTGAGGGGGCGAACACTGAAGCTTTCTTT.

This chain uses TRBV7-2 with TRBJ1-2, with a weak D call TRBD1 (5 bases). Germline CDR1 is SGHTA and CDR2 is FQGNSA. The CDR3 length is 14 residues. Trimming stripped 6 bases from V and 6 bases from J, with 17 bases between. The CDR3 DNA reads TGTGCCAGCAGTCTTTCCCCCCTAGGGGATGGCTACACCTTC. It encodes CASSLSPLGDGYTF.

The V gene is TRBV7-2, the J gene TRBJ2-3; no clear D. Germline CDR1 SGHTA, CDR2 FQGNSA. The CDR3 covers 13 residues. Trimming took off 5 bases at V and 0 bases at J, with 6 bases between the two ends. Here the CDR3 reads CASSLHSTDTQYF. DNA of the CDR3: TGTGCCAGCAGCCTACATAGCACAGATACGCAGTATTTT.

This clonotype was observed a few times. The CDR3 region has the DNA TGTGCCAGCAGACCCCGACAGGGGGCGCGAGGAGAGACCCAGTACTTC. It specifies CASRPRQGARGETQYF. The gene calls are TRBV12-3 or TRBV12-4 and TRBJ2-5, with 10 nucleotides matching TRBD1. The CDR3 extends over 16 amino acids. Unmatched junction bases numbered 11, after V lost 6 bases and J lost 4 bases.

Notes on this clonotype: The final CDR3 position lacks the conserved phenylalanine or tryptophan, pointing to a likely read error. This chain connects TRBV14 to TRBJ2-7, with 7 bases matching TRBD1. The junction had 4 bases not matched to a gene; V was cut back by 4 bases and J by 4 bases. Germline CDR1 reads SGHDN; CDR2 reads FVKESK. The CDR3 has 13 residues. CDR3: CASSPRTGYEQYI. The CDR3 coding sequence is TGTGCCAGCAGCCCTCGGACAGGATACGAGCAGTACATC.

This clonotype has more than one count but fewer than ten. The chain joins TRBV7-9 to TRBJ1-2, with D unclear. V was trimmed by 3 bases and J by 8 bases, leaving 16 bases between them. CDR3 length: 14 amino acids. Germline CDR1 reads SEHNR; CDR2 reads FQNEAQ (reference sequence). CDR3 region: CASSLETKSLGYTF. The DNA for the CDR3 is TGTGCCAGCAGCTTGGAAACAAAGTCATTGGGCTACACCTTC.

This rearrangement joins TRBV13 to TRBJ2-1; possible D gene TRBD2, 6 bases. Trimming cost V 5 bases and J 3 bases, with 14 bases left between them. This CDR3 region has 15 residues. Germline CDR1 and CDR2: PRHDT and FYEKMQ (reference sequence). The CDR3 DNA follows: TGTGCCAGCAGCCACGGGACTTACCTCTACAATGAGCAGTTCTTC. It codes for CASSHGTYLYNEQFF.

This clonotype was found a few times. This rearrangement joins TRBV20-1 to TRBJ2-2; tentative D call: TRBD2 (6 bases). V was pared by 1 base and J by 1 base, with 7 bases between. The CDR3 covers 14 residues. Germline CDR1 is DFQATT and CDR2 is SNEGSKA (reference sequence). The CDR3 DNA reads TGCAGTGCTAGAGCGGGAGTGAACACCGGGGAGCTGTTTTTT. Amino acid sequence: CSARAGVNTGELFF.

This clonotype came up a few times. The chain employs TRBV28 and TRBJ1-1, with TRBD1 identical over 7 bases. J lost 0 bases, V lost 6 bases, and 7 bases had no gene match. The CDR3 has 15 residues. Germline CDR1 and CDR2: MDHEN and SYDVKM. CDR3 protein: CASSPGQDLNTEAFF. CDR3 DNA sequence: TGTGCCAGCAGCCCCGGACAGGACCTGAACACTGAAGCTTTCTTT.

V usage is TRBV2 and J usage is TRBJ2-7; possible D gene TRBD2, 6 bases. The V gene's germline CDR1 is SNHLY and CDR2 FYNNEI. V lost 8 bases and J lost 1, with 9 bases in between. The CDR3 has 12 residues. The CDR3: CASYGGSYEQYF. The CDR3, as DNA: TGTGCCAGCTACGGGGGTTCCTACGAGCAGTACTTC. Full variable domain (missing parts from reference TRBV2 and TRBJ2-7): EPEVTQTPSHQVTQMGQEVILRCVPISNHLYFYWYRQILGQKVEFLVSFYNNEISEKSEIFDDQFSVERPDGSNFTLKIRSTKLEDSAMYFCASYGGSYEQYFGPGTRLTVT.

This chain connects TRBV12-5 to TRBJ2-1; 7 bases agree with TRBD1. CDR1 and CDR2 (germline): LGHNT, FRNRAP. CDR3 length equals 13 residues. V gave up 10 bases and J gave up 2 bases; unmatched junction bases: 5. The CDR3 region is CANRGRAYNEQFF. In nucleotides, the CDR3 is TGTGCTAACAGGGGACGCGCCTACAATGAGCAGTTCTTC.

This sequence joins TRBV28 and TRBJ1-5; D is uncertain. The CDR3 length is 15 residues. Germline V gives CDR1 MDHEN, CDR2 SYDVKM. Trimming cost V 3 bases and J 4 bases, with 13 bases left between them. The CDR3 coding sequence is TGTGCCAGCAGTTTTGGGTTCAGTGTTAATCAGCCCCAGCATTTT. This encodes CASSFGFSVNQPQHF.

This clonotype was picked up a small number of times. The chain uses TRBV7-2 and TRBJ1-2, with unresolved D. Trimming pared 5 bases from V and 0 bases from J, leaving 13 bases between. The length of the CDR3 is 15 residues. Germline V gene data show CDR1 as SGHTA and CDR2 as FQGNSA. The CDR3 loop is CASSPVEGTNYGYTF. CDR3 nucleotide sequence: TGTGCCAGCAGCCCGGTGGAGGGCACTAACTATGGCTACACCTTC.